This T cell receptor (beta chain) is from a study of T cells after yellow fever vaccination. General study findings and limits: Highly abundant clonotypes carried over from the bulk population could end up in FACS-sorted repertoires as contaminants.

A word on this clonotype: No antigen is known for it.

Germline V CDR1 and CDR2: SGHVS, FQNEAQ. The CDR3 consists of 16 residues. Trimming at V came to 4 bases and at J to 4 bases, leaving 7 bases not matched to a gene. Each CDR3 protein gets one entry after TCRdb re-called the 5' RACE reads with MiXCR. The sample has 500,000 to 550,000 distinct CDR3 sequences; 21% are singletons. This sample comprised PBMCs, obtained roughly 20 days after the first yellow fever vaccination. This receptor was obtained from a man between 18 and 35 years old who received the YFV17D yellow fever vaccine. J is TRBJ2-2 and V is TRBV7-8; 9 bases align to TRBD1. The CDR3 loop reads CASSSYRDRATGELFF. The CDR3 DNA sequence: TGTGCCAGCAGCTCATACCGGGACAGGGCCACCGGGGAGCTGTTTTTT.